This TCR beta chain was obtained from a study of blood T cell repertoires in COVID-19. Study details: Both acute and convalescent COVID-19 samples were obtained from the United States, Italy and Spain. T cells, B-cell-depleted T cells, or PBMCs supplied cDNA or gDNA.

A Seattle source enrolled patients during active infection and followed them longitudinally. This CDR3 comprises 14 residues. Germline V CDR1 and CDR2: MNHEY, SVGEGT. With 4 bases removed from V and 5 bases from J, the gap between germline ends came to 12 bases. Per the original data handling: Estimated nucleated cell counts came from reference gene primer amplification. Profiled with immunoSEQ multiplex PCR; TCRdb holds only in-frame clones, not every one. That table gives V, J and clone size, and the DNA gave D and trimming. The table has some 450,000 clones, about 87% seen once. The chain joins TRBV6-2 or TRBV6-3 to TRBJ2-1; D call uncertain. The clonotype originates from a woman aged 45-59 years with COVID-19, enrolled during active disease. The sample was peripheral blood. Here the CDR3 DNA reads TGTGCCAGCAGTTGGCACCCCCCGAACAATGAGCAGTTCTTC. This translates into CASSWHPPNNEQFF.